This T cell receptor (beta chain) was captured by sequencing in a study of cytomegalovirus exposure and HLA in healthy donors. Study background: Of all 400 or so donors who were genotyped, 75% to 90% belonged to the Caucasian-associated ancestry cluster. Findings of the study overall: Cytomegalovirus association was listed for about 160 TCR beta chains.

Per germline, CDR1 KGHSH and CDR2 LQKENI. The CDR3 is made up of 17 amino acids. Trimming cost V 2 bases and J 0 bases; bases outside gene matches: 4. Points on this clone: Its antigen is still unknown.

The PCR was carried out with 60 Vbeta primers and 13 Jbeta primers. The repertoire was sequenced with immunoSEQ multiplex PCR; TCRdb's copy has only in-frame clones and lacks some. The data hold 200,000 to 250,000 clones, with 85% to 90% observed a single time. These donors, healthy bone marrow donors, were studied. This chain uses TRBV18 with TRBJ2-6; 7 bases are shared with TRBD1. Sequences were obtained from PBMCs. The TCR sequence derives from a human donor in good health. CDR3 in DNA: TGTGCCAGCTCACCAAGGGGACAGAGCTCTGGGGCCAACGTCCTGACTTTC. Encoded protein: CASSPRGQSSGANVLTF.